The 28 T cell receptor beta chains below come from one sample, sequenced in a study of T cells in Graves' hyperthyroidism and ophthalmopathy. The TCR beta CDR3 regions underwent amplification using RNA transcripts as the source. The HTBI primer set drove a first-round RT-PCR of the TCR CDR3. MiXCR, run by TCRdb on the multiplex PCR reads, gives a single entry per CDR3 protein. The sample has approximately 380,000 distinct CDR3 sequences, over 12% seen once. What was sequenced was blood. The receptor set was obtained from a man in his fifties with Graves' ophthalmopathy.

This clonotype has a count of ten or more. In DNA form, the CDR3 reads TGTGCCAGCAGCAATGCGGGAGGGGGCTACGAGCAGTACTTC. Its protein is CASSNAGGGYEQYF. The chain links TRBV28 to TRBJ2-7, with 9 bases fitting TRBD2. CDR3 length: 14 amino acids. V was clipped by 6 bases and J by 3 bases; unmatched bases: 6. In germline, CDR1 is MDHEN, CDR2 SYDVKM.

This clonotype came up many times. The chain employs TRBV11-2 and TRBJ2-2; D is possibly TRBD2 (6 bases). The CDR3 runs 16 residues. Trimming cost V 5 bases and J 5 bases, with 18 bases left between them. CDR1 SGHAT and CDR2 FQNNGV come from the germline V gene. This CDR3 is CASSGRNRERTGELFF. CDR3 nucleotide sequence: TGTGCCAGCAGCGGACGGAACCGGGAGCGGACCGGGGAGCTGTTTTTT.

This clonotype was picked up many times. The genes are TRBV11-2 and TRBJ2-1, with unresolved D. The CDR3 covers 13 residues. The V gene's germline CDR1 is SGHAT and CDR2 FQNNGV. V lost 0 bases and J 8 bases, leaving 8 bases between the germline ends. CDR3 nucleotides: TGTGCCAGCAGCTTAGATTTTTCGTATGAGCAGTTCTTC. Its translation is CASSLDFSYEQFF. Complete variable domain (other parts from reference TRBV11-2 and TRBJ2-1): EAGVAQSPRYKIIEKRQSVAFWCNPISGHATLYWYQQILGQGPKLLIQFQNNGVVDDSQLPKDRFSAERLKGVDSTLKIQPAKLEDSAVYLCASSLDFSYEQFFGPGTRLTVL.

In this sample, this clonotype turned up a few times. V gene TRBV29-1 combines with J gene TRBJ2-3; the match to TRBD1 covers 11 bases. The CDR3 runs to 15 residues. J was trimmed by 5 bases and V by 2 bases; bases with no gene match: 6. In germline, CDR1 is SQVTM, CDR2 ANQGSEA. The CDR3 region is CSVELRGQGEDTQYF. The CDR3 nucleotides read TGCAGCGTTGAACTGCGGGGACAGGGGGAAGATACGCAGTATTTT.

The chain links TRBV20-1 to TRBJ2-1; no clear D. The germline V and J ends were trimmed by 3 bases and 0 bases, with 12 bases remaining between them. The CDR3 is 15 residues long. Germline V lookup: CDR1 DFQATT, CDR2 SNEGSKA (reference sequence). The CDR3 DNA follows: TGCAGTGCTAGGTGGATAAGAGGCTCCTACAATGAGCAGTTCTTC. Its protein product is CSARWIRGSYNEQFF.

At least ten counts were recorded for this clonotype. The chain carries TRBV20-1 and TRBJ2-1; 10 nucleotides align to TRBD2. CDR1 is DFQATT and CDR2 is SNEGSKA in the germline V gene (reference sequence). The CDR3 is 14 residues long. V shed 8 bases and J 3 bases; nucleotides not matched to a gene: 7. The CDR3 reads CSLQLAGIYNEQFF. In nucleotides, the CDR3 is TGCAGTCTTCAACTAGCGGGAATCTACAATGAGCAGTTCTTC.

The rearrangement uses TRBV29-1 and TRBJ2-7; perhaps TRBD2 as D (5 bases). Trimming left V 7 bases short and J 7 bases short, with 14 bases between. The CDR3 runs 11 residues. The germline gives CDR1 SQVTM, CDR2 ANQGSEA. Here the CDR3 reads CSARSGWEQYF. The CDR3 bases are TGCAGCGCCCGCTCGGGGTGGGAGCAGTACTTC.

This clonotype was seen only a few times. This chain connects TRBV7-6 to TRBJ2-1; D is unclear. The germline V and J ends were trimmed by 2 bases and 0 bases, with 11 bases remaining between them. Germline V CDR1 and CDR2: SGHVS, FNYEAQ. The CDR3 spans 16 residues. The CDR3 loop reads CASSLRPASSYNEQFF. The CDR3, as DNA: TGTGCCAGCAGCTTAAGACCCGCCAGCTCCTACAATGAGCAGTTCTTC.

This clonotype was picked up a small number of times. The rearrangement links TRBV20-1 to TRBJ1-2; 8 bases match TRBD1. Germline CDR1 reads DFQATT; CDR2 reads SNEGSKA (reference sequence). The V and J ends lost 5 bases and 6 bases, in that order; junction bases with no gene match: 8. This CDR3 contains 13 residues. The CDR3 coding sequence is TGCAGTGCTCGGAGGACAGGGCGAAATGGCTACACCTTC. Protein: CSARRTGRNGYTF.

The chain combines TRBV15 with TRBJ1-1; 10 positions agree with TRBD1. The CDR3 length is 14 residues. Trimming cost V 7 bases and J 3 bases; bases outside gene matches: 5. Germline CDR1 is LNHNV and CDR2 is YYDKDF (reference sequence). CDR3 DNA: TGTGCCACCAACCCAGGGACAGGGGACACTGAAGCTTTCTTT. It is translated as CATNPGTGDTEAFF. Variable domain in full (rest from reference TRBV15 and TRBJ1-1): DAMVIQNPRYQVTQFGKPVTLSCSQTLNHNVMYWYQQKSSQAPKLLFHYYDKDFNNEADTPDNFQSRRPNTSFCFLDIRSPGLGDTAMYLCATNPGTGDTEAFFGQGTRLTVV.

This clonotype was seen many times. The chain combines TRBV12-3 or TRBV12-4 with TRBJ2-5; the D gene is possibly TRBD1 (6 bases). The CDR3 sequence is 13 residues long. Trimming pared 0 bases from V and 12 bases from J, leaving 14 bases between. Written as DNA, the CDR3 is TGTGCCAGCAGTTTAGCGCCTGGGGGCCCTGAGTACTTC. Its protein product is CASSLAPGGPEYF.

This clonotype was recorded many times. This chain uses TRBV5-1 with TRBJ1-1, with D possibly matching TRBD1 (5 bases). Germline V lookup: CDR1 SGHRS, CDR2 YFSETQ. This CDR3 comprises 14 residues. With 3 bases removed from V and 5 bases from J, the gap between germline ends came to 14 bases. The CDR3 DNA reads TGCGCCAGCAGCTACCGGGGCCAGAGAACTGAAGCTTTCTTT. Translated: CASSYRGQRTEAFF.

There are many counts of this clonotype. The chain employs TRBV9 and TRBJ1-1; D is undetermined. Germline assignment: CDR1 SGDLS and CDR2 YYNGEE. V was trimmed by 7 bases and J by 1 base, leaving 17 bases between them. The CDR3 consists of 15 residues. CDR3 bases: TGTGCCAGCGGATTTATTACTTTGGGGAACACTGAAGCTTTCTTT. The encoded protein is CASGFITLGNTEAFF.

In the case of this clonotype: Being one base from a much bigger clone, this may be a read error. This chain joins TRBV6-1 and TRBJ2-7, with 12 nucleotides matching TRBD2. V lost 4 bases and J lost 2; bases outside the gene matches: 6. CDR1 is MNHNS and CDR2 is SASEGT in the germline V gene. This CDR3 contains 16 residues. The CDR3 nucleotides read TGTGCCAGCAGTGGAGTTCCTAGCGGGAGGGCCTACGAGCAGTACTTC. Its protein product is CASSGVPSGRAYEQYF.

This clonotype has a single count. A much larger clonotype is one base distant, so this may be a read error. The V and J genes are TRBV5-6 and TRBJ2-7; TRBD2 might be the D (7 bases). The CDR3 is 16 residues long. Germline CDR1 reads SGHDT; CDR2 reads YYEEEE. The DNA for the CDR3 is TGTGCCAGCATCTTGGGACCACAGGGAGCGGGGTACGAGCAGTACTTC. Residues: CASILGPQGAGYEQYF.

This clonotype was picked up many times. This rearrangement joins TRBV3-1 to TRBJ2-2, with D possibly matching TRBD2 (6 bases). The V gene lost 4 bases and the J gene lost 6 bases, with 15 bases spanning the gap. CDR3 length: 15 residues. Germline assignment: CDR1 LGHDT and CDR2 YNNKEL (reference sequence). CDR3 nucleotide sequence: TGTGCCAGCAGCCTCCATAGGGAGGACGCCGGGGAGCTGTTTTTT. Translation: CASSLHREDAGELFF.

This clonotype was found many times. V is TRBV7-8 and J is TRBJ1-2; no clear D gene. Deletions cut 1 base from V and 7 bases from J, with 10 bases between. The germline V gene encodes CDR1 SGHVS and CDR2 FQNEAQ. The CDR3 length is 13 residues. The CDR3 spells CASSLEVVAGYTF. In nucleotides, the CDR3 is TGTGCCAGCAGCTTAGAGGTGGTGGCTGGCTACACCTTC. The complete variable domain, with remaining parts taken from reference TRBV7-8 and TRBJ1-2, reads GAGVSQSPRYKVAKRGQDVALRCDPISGHVSLFWYQQALGQGPEFLTYFQNEAQLDKSGLPSDRFFAERPEGSVSTLKIQRTQQEDSAVYLCASSLEVVAGYTFGSGTRLTVV.

This clonotype was recorded at least ten times. The chain employs TRBV2 and TRBJ2-5, with 8 nucleotides matching TRBD2. The CDR3 runs to 14 residues. V was pared by 8 bases and J by 5 bases, with 10 bases of the junction left unmatched. Germline CDR1 SNHLY, CDR2 FYNNEI. CDR3 sequence (DNA): TGTGCCAGCGGTCTAACGGGAGGGCAGGAGACCCAGTACTTC. Its translation is CASGLTGGQETQYF.

This clonotype was seen repeatedly, ten times or more. The genes are TRBV11-2 and TRBJ2-1; a possible D gene is TRBD1 (5 bases). The CDR3 is made up of 16 amino acids. Trimming shortened V by 5 bases and J by 8 bases, and 22 bases separated the two germline ends. Germline V CDR1 and CDR2: SGHAT, FQNNGV. The CDR3 loop reads CASSQGVLGNGDEQFF. DNA of the CDR3: TGTGCCAGCAGCCAAGGGGTACTGGGGAACGGAGATGAGCAGTTCTTC.

This chain links TRBV2 with TRBJ2-5; D is unclear. In germline, CDR1 is SNHLY, CDR2 FYNNEI. The CDR3 runs 11 residues. The V and J ends lost 4 bases and 8 bases respectively, with 8 bases between them. The CDR3 region has the DNA TGTGCCAGCAGTGCAAAAATTACCCAGTACTTC. Its translation: CASSAKITQYF.

The sample holds many counts of this clonotype. No DNA is shown, since the ends of the CDR3 on it are uncertain; the CDR3 is the one TCRdb lists. This chain links TRBV18 with TRBJ1-2; the DNA was not used to check the table's D call, TRBD1. Germline V gives CDR1 KGHSH, CDR2 LQKENI. Ends included, the CDR3 has 14 residues. The CDR3 here is CASSQDSGPAGYTF.

The chain couples TRBV19 to TRBJ2-7, with TRBD1 identical over 10 bases. V gave up 6 bases and J gave up 2 bases; unmatched junction bases: 7. The CDR3 contains 15 residues. CDR1 and CDR2 from the germline V gene are LNHDA and SQIVND (reference sequence). DNA of the CDR3: TGTGCCAGTAGGAGAGGGACAGGGGAAACCTACGAGCAGTACTTC. Its protein product is CASRRGTGETYEQYF. Full variable domain (missing parts from reference TRBV19 and TRBJ2-7): DGGITQSPKYLFRKEGQNVTLSCEQNLNHDAMYWYRQDPGQGLRLIYYSQIVNDFQKGDIAEGYSVSREKKESFPLTVTSAQKNPTAFYLCASRRGTGETYEQYFGPGTRLTVT.

Of note for this clonotype: A much larger clone sits a single nucleotide away, making a read error possible. The rearrangement links TRBV5-1 to TRBJ2-3; tentative D call: TRBD2 (5 bases). V lost 3 bases and J 3 bases, leaving 11 bases between the germline ends. The CDR3 runs to 14 residues. Germline CDR1 SGHRS, CDR2 YFSETQ. The DNA of the CDR3 is TGCGCCAGCAGCTGGGGAGAAAGAACAGATACGCAGTATTTT. It yields the protein CASSWGERTDTQYF.

The V call is TRBV24-1, the J call TRBJ2-1; the match to TRBD2 covers 10 bases. The CDR3 extends over 13 amino acids. J gave up 10 bases and V 3 bases, and 2 bases lay outside the gene matches. Germline V lookup: CDR1 KGHDR, CDR2 SFDVKD. The DNA of the CDR3 is TGTGCCACCAGTGATCTAGCGGGAGCGGAGCAGTTCTTC. It encodes CATSDLAGAEQFF.

Here the CDR3 DNA reads TGTGCCAGCAGAGACATTGGAATCGGAAAGACCCAGTACTTC. This gives the protein CASRDIGIGKTQYF. The chain uses TRBV6-2 or TRBV6-3 and TRBJ2-5; no definite D call. V was trimmed by 6 bases and J by 6 bases, leaving 17 bases between them. The CDR3 is 14 residues long. CDR1 MNHEY and CDR2 SVGEGT come from the germline V gene.

This clonotype was counted between two and nine times. This chain uses TRBV6-1 with TRBJ2-1; the match to TRBD1 covers 11 bases. The CDR3 consists of 13 residues. Germline lookup yields CDR1 MNHNS and CDR2 SASEGT. V gave up 6 bases and J gave up 8 bases; unmatched junction bases: 3. This CDR3 reads CASSRDRGDEQFF. The CDR3 DNA reads TGTGCCAGCAGCAGGGACAGGGGGGATGAGCAGTTCTTC.

This clonotype was observed many times. The chain uses TRBV10-1 and TRBJ2-3; 16 bases match TRBD2. Germline V gives CDR1 WNHNN, CDR2 SYGVQD (reference sequence). Trimming at V came to 0 bases and at J to 3 bases, leaving 6 bases not matched to a gene. This CDR3 is built from 19 residues. The CDR3 nucleotides are TGCGCCAGCAGTGAGTCCCTCGGGACTAGCGGGAGGGCAACAGATACGCAGTATTTT. Translating it yields CASSESLGTSGRATDTQYF.

Ten or more counts support this clonotype. J is TRBJ2-1 and V is TRBV7-9; D ambiguous. The V and J ends lost 9 bases and 2 bases respectively, with 17 bases between them. Germline CDR1 reads SEHNR; CDR2 reads FQNEAQ (reference sequence). The CDR3 has 15 residues. This chain's CDR3 is CASWLVASTYNEQFF. The DNA of the CDR3 is TGTGCCAGTTGGCTAGTCGCAAGCACCTACAATGAGCAGTTCTTC. Supplemented by reference TRBV7-9 and TRBJ2-1, the full variable domain reads DTGVSQNPRHKITKRGQNVTFRCDPISEHNRLYWYRQTLGQGPEFLTYFQNEAQLEKSRLLSDRFSAERPKGSFSTLEIQRTEQGDSAMYLCASWLVASTYNEQFFGPGTRLTVL.